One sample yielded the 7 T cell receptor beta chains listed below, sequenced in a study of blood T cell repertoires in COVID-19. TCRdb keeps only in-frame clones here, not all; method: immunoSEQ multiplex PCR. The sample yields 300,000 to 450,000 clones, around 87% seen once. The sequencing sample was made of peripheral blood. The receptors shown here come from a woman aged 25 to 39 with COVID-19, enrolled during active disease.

CDR3 loop: CSASLQVNQPQHF. The CDR3 nucleotides read TGCAGTGCTAGTCTACAGGTCAATCAGCCCCAGCATTTT. The rearrangement joins TRBV20-1 to TRBJ1-5, with a possible D match to TRBD1 (5 bases). The CDR3 runs 13 residues. V dropped 3 bases and J dropped 3 bases, with 9 bases sitting between them. The germline V gene has CDR1 DFQATT and CDR2 SNEGSKA (reference sequence).

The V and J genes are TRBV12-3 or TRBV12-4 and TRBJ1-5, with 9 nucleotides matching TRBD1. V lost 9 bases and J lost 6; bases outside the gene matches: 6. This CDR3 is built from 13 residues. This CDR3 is CASSGQGGQPQHF. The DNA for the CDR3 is TGTGCCAGTTCGGGACAGGGAGGTCAGCCCCAGCATTTT.

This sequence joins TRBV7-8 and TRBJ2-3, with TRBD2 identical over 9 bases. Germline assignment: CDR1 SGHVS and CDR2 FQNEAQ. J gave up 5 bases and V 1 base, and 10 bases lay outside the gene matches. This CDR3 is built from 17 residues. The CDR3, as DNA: TGTGCCAGCAGCTTAGAAGGCAGCGGGAGGTTTAAAGATACGCAGTATTTT. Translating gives CASSLEGSGRFKDTQYF.

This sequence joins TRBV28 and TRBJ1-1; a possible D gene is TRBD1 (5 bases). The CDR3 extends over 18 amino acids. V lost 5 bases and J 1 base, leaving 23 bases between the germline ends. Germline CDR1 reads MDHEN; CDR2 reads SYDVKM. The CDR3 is CASSTRGALGGANTEAFF. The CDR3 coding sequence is TGTGCCAGCAGTACCCGCGGGGCCTTGGGGGGTGCGAACACTGAAGCTTTCTTT.

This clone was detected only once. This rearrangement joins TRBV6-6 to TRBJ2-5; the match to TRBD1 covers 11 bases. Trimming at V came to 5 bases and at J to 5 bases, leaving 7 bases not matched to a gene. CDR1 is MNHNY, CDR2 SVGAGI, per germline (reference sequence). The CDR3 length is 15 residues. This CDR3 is CASSRTGGSGETQYF. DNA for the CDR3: TGTGCCAGCAGTAGGACAGGGGGCAGTGGGGAGACCCAGTACTTC.

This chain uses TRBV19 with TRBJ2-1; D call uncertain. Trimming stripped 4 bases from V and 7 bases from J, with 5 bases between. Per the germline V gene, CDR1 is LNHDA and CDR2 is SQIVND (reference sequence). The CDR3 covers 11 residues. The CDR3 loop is CASSTFNEQFF. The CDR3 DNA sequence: TGTGCCAGTAGTACCTTTAATGAGCAGTTCTTC.

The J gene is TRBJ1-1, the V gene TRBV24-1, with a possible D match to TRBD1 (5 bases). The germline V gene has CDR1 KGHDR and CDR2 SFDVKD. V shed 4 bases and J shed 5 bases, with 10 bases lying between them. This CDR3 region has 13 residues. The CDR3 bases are TGTGCCACCAGTGACCAGGGTTGGACTGAAGCTTTCTTT. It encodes CATSDQGWTEAFF.